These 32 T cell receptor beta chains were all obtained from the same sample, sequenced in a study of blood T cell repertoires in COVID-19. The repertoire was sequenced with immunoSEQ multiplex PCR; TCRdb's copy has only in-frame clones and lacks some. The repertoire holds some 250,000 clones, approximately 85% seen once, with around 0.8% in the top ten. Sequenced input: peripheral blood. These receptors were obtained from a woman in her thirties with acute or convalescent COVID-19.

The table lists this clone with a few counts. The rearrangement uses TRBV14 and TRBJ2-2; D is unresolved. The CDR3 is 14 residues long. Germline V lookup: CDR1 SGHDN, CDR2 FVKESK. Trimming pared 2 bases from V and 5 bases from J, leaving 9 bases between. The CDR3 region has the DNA TGTGCCAGCAGCCAACTCGACTTAACCGGGGAGCTGTTTTTT. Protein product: CASSQLDLTGELFF.

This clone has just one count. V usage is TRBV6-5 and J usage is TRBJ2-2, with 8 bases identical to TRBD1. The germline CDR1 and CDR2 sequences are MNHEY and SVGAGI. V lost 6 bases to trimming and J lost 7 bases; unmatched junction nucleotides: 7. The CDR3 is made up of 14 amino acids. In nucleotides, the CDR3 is TGTGCCAGCAGCCGACAGGGGTCCGGCGGGGAGCTGTTTTTT. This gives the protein CASSRQGSGGELFF.

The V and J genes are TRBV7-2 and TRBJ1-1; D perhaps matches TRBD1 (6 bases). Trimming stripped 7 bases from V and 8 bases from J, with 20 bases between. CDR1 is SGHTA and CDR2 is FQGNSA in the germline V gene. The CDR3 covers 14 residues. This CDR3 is CASTGKRGGPEAFF. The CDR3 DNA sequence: TGTGCCAGCACCGGGAAGAGGGGGGGGCCAGAAGCTTTCTTT. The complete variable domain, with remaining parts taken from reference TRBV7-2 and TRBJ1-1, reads GAGVSQSPSNKVTEKGKDVELRCDPISGHTALYWYRQSLGQGLEFLIYFQGNSAPDKSGLPSDRFSAERTGGSVSTLTIQRTQQEDSAVYLCASTGKRGGPEAFFGQGTRLTVV.

Written as DNA, the CDR3 is TGTGCCAGCACCGAACCCGGGACAAAACAGCCCCAGCATTTT. It codes for CASTEPGTKQPQHF. The chain employs TRBV6-5 and TRBJ1-5, with a tentative D call TRBD1 (6 bases). V gave up 7 bases and J gave up 7 bases, with 17 bases separating them. The germline V gene has CDR1 MNHEY and CDR2 SVGAGI. The CDR3 loop spans 14 amino acids.

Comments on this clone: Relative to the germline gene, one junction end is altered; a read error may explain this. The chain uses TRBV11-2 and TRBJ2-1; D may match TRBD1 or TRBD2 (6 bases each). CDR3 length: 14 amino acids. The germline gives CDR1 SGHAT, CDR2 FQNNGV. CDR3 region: CASSLEGGYNEQFF. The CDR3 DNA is TGTGCCAGCAGTTTAGAGGGGGGCTACAATGAGCAGTTCTTC.

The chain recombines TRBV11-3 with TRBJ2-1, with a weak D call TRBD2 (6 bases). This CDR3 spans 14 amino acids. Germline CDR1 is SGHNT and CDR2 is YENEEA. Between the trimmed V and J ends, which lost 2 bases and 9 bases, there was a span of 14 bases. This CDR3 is CASSLRALAFEQFF. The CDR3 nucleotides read TGTGCCAGCAGCTTAAGGGCACTAGCCTTTGAGCAGTTCTTC.

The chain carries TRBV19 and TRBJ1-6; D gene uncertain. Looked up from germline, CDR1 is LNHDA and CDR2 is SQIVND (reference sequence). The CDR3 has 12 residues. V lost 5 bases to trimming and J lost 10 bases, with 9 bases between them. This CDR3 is CASSERGSPLHF. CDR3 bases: TGTGCCAGTAGTGAGAGAGGATCACCCCTCCACTTT.

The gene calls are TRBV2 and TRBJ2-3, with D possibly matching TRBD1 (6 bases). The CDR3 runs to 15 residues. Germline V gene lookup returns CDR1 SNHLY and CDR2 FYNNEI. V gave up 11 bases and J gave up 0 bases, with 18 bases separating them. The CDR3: CAETGTLYSTDTQYF. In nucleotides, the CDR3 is TGTGCCGAAACCGGGACACTCTATAGCACAGATACGCAGTATTTT. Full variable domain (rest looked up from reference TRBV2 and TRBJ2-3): EPEVTQTPSHQVTQMGQEVILRCVPISNHLYFYWYRQILGQKVEFLVSFYNNEISEKSEIFDDQFSVERPDGSNFTLKIRSTKLEDSAMYFCAETGTLYSTDTQYFGPGTRLTVL.

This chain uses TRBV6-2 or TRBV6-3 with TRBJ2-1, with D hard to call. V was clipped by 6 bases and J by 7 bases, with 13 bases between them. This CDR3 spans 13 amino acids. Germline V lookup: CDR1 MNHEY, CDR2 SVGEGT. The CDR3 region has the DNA TGTGCCAGCAGCCCGACTGAGGTTAATGAGCAGTTCTTC. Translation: CASSPTEVNEQFF.

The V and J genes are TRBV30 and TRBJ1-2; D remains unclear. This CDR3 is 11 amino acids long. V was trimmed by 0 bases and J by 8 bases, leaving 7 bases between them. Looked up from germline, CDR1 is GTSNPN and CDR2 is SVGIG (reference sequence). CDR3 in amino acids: CAWSVLLGYTF. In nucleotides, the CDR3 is TGTGCCTGGAGTGTACTGCTCGGCTACACCTTC.

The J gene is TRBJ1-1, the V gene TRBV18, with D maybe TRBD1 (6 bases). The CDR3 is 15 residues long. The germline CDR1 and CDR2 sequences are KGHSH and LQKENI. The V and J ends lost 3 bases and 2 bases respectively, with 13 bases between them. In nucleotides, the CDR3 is TGTGCCAGCTCACCGGAGGACAGCAGAAACACTGAAGCTTTCTTT. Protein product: CASSPEDSRNTEAFF.

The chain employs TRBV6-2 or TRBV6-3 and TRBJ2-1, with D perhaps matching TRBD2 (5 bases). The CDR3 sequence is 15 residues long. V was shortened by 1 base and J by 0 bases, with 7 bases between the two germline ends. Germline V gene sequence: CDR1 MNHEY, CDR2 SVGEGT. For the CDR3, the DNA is TGTGCCAGCAGTTACTTCAGCGGCTCCTACAATGAGCAGTTCTTC. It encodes CASSYFSGSYNEQFF.

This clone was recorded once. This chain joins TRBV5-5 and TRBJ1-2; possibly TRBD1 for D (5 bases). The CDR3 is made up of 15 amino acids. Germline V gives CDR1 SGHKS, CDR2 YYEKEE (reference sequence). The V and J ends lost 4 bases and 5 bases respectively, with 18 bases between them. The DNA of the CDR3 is TGTGCCAGCAGCCCCGGGGGTGGGACCTGGTATGGCTACACCTTC. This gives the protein CASSPGGGTWYGYTF.

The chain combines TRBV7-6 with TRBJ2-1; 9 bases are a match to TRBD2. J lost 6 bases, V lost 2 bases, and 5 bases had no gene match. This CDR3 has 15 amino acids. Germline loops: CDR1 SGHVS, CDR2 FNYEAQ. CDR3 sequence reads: CASSLSGGTANEQFF. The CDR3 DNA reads TGTGCCAGCAGCTTAAGCGGGGGGACGGCCAATGAGCAGTTCTTC.

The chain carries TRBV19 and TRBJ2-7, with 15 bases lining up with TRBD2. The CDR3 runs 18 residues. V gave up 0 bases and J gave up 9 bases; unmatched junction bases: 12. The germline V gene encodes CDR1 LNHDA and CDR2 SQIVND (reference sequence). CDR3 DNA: TGTGCCAGTAGTATAGACCGAGGGACTAGCGGGAGGAGTATGGCGCAGTACTTC. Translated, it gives CASSIDRGTSGRSMAQYF.

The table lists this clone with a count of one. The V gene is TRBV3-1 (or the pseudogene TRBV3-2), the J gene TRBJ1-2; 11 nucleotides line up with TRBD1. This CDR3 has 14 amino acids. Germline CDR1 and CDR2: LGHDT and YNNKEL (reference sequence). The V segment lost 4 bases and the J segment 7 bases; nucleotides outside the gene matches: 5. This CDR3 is CASSPGTGGRGYTF. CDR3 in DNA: TGTGCCAGCAGCCCGGGGACAGGGGGTCGTGGCTACACCTTC.

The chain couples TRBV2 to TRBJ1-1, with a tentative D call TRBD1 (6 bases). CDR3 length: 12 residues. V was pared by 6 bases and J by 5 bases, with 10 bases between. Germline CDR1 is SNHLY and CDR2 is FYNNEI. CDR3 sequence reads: CASSRGRTEAFF. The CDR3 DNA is TGTGCCAGCAGCAGGGGAAGGACTGAAGCTTTCTTT.

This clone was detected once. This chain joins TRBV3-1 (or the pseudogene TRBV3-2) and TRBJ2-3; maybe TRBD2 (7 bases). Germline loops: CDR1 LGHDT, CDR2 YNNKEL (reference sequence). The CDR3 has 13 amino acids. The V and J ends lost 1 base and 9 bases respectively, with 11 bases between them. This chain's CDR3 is CASSQARGATQYF. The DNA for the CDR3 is TGTGCCAGCAGCCAAGCTCGGGGGGCCACGCAGTATTTT.

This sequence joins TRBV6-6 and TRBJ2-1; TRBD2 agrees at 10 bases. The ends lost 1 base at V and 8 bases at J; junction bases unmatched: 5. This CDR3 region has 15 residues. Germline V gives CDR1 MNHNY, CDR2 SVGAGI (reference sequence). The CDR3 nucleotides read TGTGCCAGCAGTTACTTGTCTAGCGGGAGCGATGAGCAGTTCTTC. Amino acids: CASSYLSSGSDEQFF.

DNA for the CDR3: TGTGCCAGCAGTCCCGGGACTACCTCCTACAATGAGCAGTTCTTC. Translation: CASSPGTTSYNEQFF. This chain joins TRBV28 and TRBJ2-1, with 7 bases matching TRBD2. The CDR3 is 15 residues long. Losses at the gene ends were 5 bases for V and 0 bases for J; bases not matched to a gene: 4. Germline V CDR1 and CDR2: MDHEN, SYDVKM.

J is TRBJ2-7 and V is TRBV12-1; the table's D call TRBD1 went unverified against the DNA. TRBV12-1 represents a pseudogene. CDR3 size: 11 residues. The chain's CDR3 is CASSPTYEQYF. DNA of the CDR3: TGTGCCAGCAGCCCCACCTACGAGCAGTACTTC.

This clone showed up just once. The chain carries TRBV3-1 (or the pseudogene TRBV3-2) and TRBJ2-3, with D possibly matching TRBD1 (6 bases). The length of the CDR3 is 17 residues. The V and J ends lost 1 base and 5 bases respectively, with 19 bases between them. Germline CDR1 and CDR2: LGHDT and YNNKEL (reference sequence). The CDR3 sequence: CASSQGQDSRREDTQYF. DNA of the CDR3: TGTGCCAGCAGCCAAGGACAGGATAGTCGCCGAGAAGATACGCAGTATTTT.

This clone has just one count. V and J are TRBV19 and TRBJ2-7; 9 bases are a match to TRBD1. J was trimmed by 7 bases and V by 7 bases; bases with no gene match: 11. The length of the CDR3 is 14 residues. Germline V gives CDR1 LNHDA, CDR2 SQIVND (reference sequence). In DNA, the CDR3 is TGTGCCAGTAAGGTGGGACAGGGATATGAAGAGCAGTACTTC. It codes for CASKVGQGYEEQYF.

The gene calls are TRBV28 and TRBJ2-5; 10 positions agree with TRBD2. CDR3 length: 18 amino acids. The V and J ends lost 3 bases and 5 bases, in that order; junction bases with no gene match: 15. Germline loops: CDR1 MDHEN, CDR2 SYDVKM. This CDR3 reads CASSLWRNGLAAWETQYF. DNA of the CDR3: TGTGCCAGCAGTTTGTGGCGTAACGGACTAGCGGCCTGGGAGACCCAGTACTTC.

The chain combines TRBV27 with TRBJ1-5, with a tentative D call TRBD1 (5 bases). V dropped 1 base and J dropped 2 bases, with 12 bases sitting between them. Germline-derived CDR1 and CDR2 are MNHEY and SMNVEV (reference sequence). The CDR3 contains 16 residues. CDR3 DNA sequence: TGTGCCAGCAGTTTATTTTCGGCCAGGGGCAATCAGCCCCAGCATTTT. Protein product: CASSLFSARGNQPQHF.

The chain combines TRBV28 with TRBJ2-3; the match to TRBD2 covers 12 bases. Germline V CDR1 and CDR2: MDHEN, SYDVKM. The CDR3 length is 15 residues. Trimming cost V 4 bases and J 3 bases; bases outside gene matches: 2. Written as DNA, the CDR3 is TGTGCCAGCAGTTCGCTAGCGGGAGGGACAGATACGCAGTATTTT. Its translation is CASSSLAGGTDTQYF.

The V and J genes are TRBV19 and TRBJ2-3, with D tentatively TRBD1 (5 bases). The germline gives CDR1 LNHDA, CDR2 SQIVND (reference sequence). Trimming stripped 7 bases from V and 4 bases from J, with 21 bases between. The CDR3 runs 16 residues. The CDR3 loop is CASTDLAGPQADTQYF. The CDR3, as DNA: TGTGCCAGTACCGACCTGGCAGGGCCACAAGCAGATACGCAGTATTTT.

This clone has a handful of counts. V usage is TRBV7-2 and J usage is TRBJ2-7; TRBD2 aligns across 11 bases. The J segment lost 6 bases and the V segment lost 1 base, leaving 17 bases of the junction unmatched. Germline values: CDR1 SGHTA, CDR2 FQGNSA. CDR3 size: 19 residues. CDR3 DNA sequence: TGTGCCAGCAGCTTAGGGGGGGCGACTAGCGGGACCCTGAGGGGCGAGCAGTACTTC. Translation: CASSLGGATSGTLRGEQYF.

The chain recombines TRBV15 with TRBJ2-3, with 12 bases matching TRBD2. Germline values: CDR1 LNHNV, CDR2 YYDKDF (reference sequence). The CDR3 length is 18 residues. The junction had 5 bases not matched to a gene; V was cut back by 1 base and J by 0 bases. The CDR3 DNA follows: TGTGCCACCAGCAGAGGCGGACTAGCGGGGACTAGCACAGATACGCAGTATTTT. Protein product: CATSRGGLAGTSTDTQYF.

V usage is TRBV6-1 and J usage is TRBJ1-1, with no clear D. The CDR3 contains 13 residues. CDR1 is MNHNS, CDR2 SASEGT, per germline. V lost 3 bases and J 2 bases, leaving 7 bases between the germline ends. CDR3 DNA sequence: TGTGCCAGCAGTGATTTGGCTAACACTGAAGCTTTCTTT. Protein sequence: CASSDLANTEAFF.

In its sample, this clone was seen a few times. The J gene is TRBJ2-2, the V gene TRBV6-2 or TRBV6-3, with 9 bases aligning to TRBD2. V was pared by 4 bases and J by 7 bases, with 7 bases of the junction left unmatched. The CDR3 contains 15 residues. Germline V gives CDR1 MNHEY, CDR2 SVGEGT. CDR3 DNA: TGTGCCAGCAGTTCCGGTAGCGGGAGTGGCGGGGAGCTGTTTTTT. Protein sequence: CASSSGSGSGGELFF.

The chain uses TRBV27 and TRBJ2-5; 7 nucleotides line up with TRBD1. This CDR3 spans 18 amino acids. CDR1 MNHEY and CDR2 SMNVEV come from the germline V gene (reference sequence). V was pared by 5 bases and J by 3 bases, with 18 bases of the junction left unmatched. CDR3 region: CASSPTTGNPRGKETQYF. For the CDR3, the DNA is TGTGCCAGCAGTCCGACGACAGGGAACCCTAGGGGGAAAGAGACCCAGTACTTC.